The T cell receptor (beta chain) described here comes from a study of CD8 T cells in ankylosing spondylitis. Study findings and constraints: Existing reports had already noted some motif variants in reactive arthritis synovial fluid and blood.

The CDR3 length is 13 residues. Looked up from germline, CDR1 is LNHNV and CDR2 is YYDKDF (reference sequence). V was cut by 5 bases and J by 3 bases, with 10 bases left in between. TCRdb re-derived calls from the 5' RACE reads in MiXCR, one entry per CDR3 protein. This table holds about 270,000 distinct CDR3 sequences, roughly 32% found once. In this sample, this clonotype turned up a few times. Antigen specificity is unknown. The rearrangement uses TRBV15 and TRBJ2-5, with D possibly being TRBD1 (5 bases). The source of this sequence is a male donor with ankylosing spondylitis or in good health (not recorded which). Sequencing was done on a sample of blood, either unsorted or a sorted T cell fraction (not recorded which). CDR3 in amino acids: CATSRDSEETQYF. CDR3 nucleotides: TGTGCCACCAGCCGCGACAGTGAAGAGACCCAGTACTTC. Full variable domain (rest looked up from reference TRBV15 and TRBJ2-5): DAMVIQNPRYQVTQFGKPVTLSCSQTLNHNVMYWYQQKSSQAPKLLFHYYDKDFNNEADTPDNFQSRRPNTSFCFLDIRSPGLGDTAMYLCATSRDSEETQYFGPGTRLLVL.